These 25 T cell receptor beta chains came from one sample sequenced in a study of T cells in Graves' hyperthyroidism and ophthalmopathy. TCR beta CDR3 sequences were amplified from RNA transcripts. The HTBI primer set drove a first-round RT-PCR of the TCR CDR3. TCRdb analysed the multiplex PCR reads with MiXCR anew, one entry per CDR3 protein. Of 600,000 to 650,000 distinct CDR3 sequences listed, less than 25% are singletons. The sequencing sample was made of blood. Every receptor here comes from a man younger than 45 with Graves' ophthalmopathy.

This clonotype was found a few times. This chain uses TRBV7-2 with TRBJ2-3; weak D call: TRBD2 (6 bases). Trimming took off 3 bases at V and 6 bases at J, with 13 bases between the two ends. The CDR3 has 14 amino acids. The germline gives CDR1 SGHTA, CDR2 FQGNSA. DNA of the CDR3: TGTGCCAGCAGCTTGACTAGAGGTCTCGATACGCAGTATTTT. As protein: CASSLTRGLDTQYF.

This clonotype was observed a few times. This chain uses TRBV6-2 or TRBV6-3 with TRBJ2-3; D unresolved. CDR1 is MNHEY and CDR2 is SVGEGT in the germline V gene. V lost 0 bases to trimming and J lost 0 bases, with 13 bases between them. CDR3 size: 17 residues. The CDR3 is CASSYSRAETSTDTQYF. The CDR3 bases are TGTGCCAGCAGTTACTCTCGGGCGGAAACTAGCACAGATACGCAGTATTTT.

This clonotype was seen repeatedly, ten times or more. The J gene is TRBJ2-2, the V gene TRBV30; D unresolved. Per germline, CDR1 GTSNPN and CDR2 SVGIG (reference sequence). V lost 5 bases, J lost 1 base, and 2 bases lay in between. The CDR3 consists of 11 residues. CDR3 loop: CAWGNTGELFF. For the CDR3, the DNA is TGTGCCTGGGGGAACACCGGGGAGCTGTTTTTT.

This chain connects TRBV9 to TRBJ2-7; D uncertain. V was pared by 5 bases and J by 3 bases, with 12 bases between. The CDR3 runs 13 residues. Germline V gives CDR1 SGDLS, CDR2 YYNGEE. The CDR3 region has the DNA TGTGCCAGCAGAAGTAGCCTTGACTACGAGCAGTACTTC. Residues: CASRSSLDYEQYF.

This clonotype occurred many times. The rearrangement joins TRBV3-1 to TRBJ2-1; D unclear. Germline CDR1 LGHDT, CDR2 YNNKEL (reference sequence). This CDR3 comprises 13 residues. Trimming removed 1 base from V and 6 bases from J, with 7 bases in between. The CDR3 nucleotides read TGTGCCAGCAGCCAAGCTCCTGCCAATGAGCAGTTCTTC. This codes for CASSQAPANEQFF.

This clonotype was detected many times. The V call is TRBV3-1, the J call TRBJ1-1; D is unresolved. CDR1 LGHDT and CDR2 YNNKEL come from the germline V gene (reference sequence). The CDR3 covers 15 residues. Trimming stripped 5 bases from V and 1 base from J, with 14 bases between. CDR3 nucleotides: TGTGCCAGCAGCTTGGTGTTGAAAAAGAACACTGAAGCTTTCTTT. Its protein is CASSLVLKKNTEAFF.

V and J are TRBV13 and TRBJ2-5; 10 bases are shared with TRBD2. The J segment lost 5 bases and the V segment lost 4 bases, leaving 7 bases of the junction unmatched. CDR1 PRHDT and CDR2 FYEKMQ come from the germline V gene (reference sequence). The CDR3 has 15 amino acids. The CDR3 nucleotides are TGTGCCAGCAGCTGGACAGCGGGAGGGTCGGAGACCCAGTACTTC. Its protein product is CASSWTAGGSETQYF.

This clonotype was picked up many times. The CDR3 reads CAWSIAGGREQYF. The CDR3 DNA reads as TGTGCCTGGTCCATAGCGGGAGGGCGCGAGCAGTACTTC. The gene calls are TRBV30 and TRBJ2-7, with 11 bases that match TRBD2. This CDR3 is 13 amino acids long. Trimming at V came to 5 bases and at J to 6 bases, leaving 6 bases not matched to a gene. Germline V gene sequence: CDR1 GTSNPN, CDR2 SVGIG (reference sequence).

The V call is TRBV7-9, the J call TRBJ2-1, with TRBD2 matching over 8 bases. The CDR3 has 15 amino acids. V shed 8 bases, J shed 0 bases, and the junction held 6 bases outside the gene matches. Germline CDR1 is SEHNR and CDR2 is FQNEAQ (reference sequence). CDR3: CASGVAGSSYNEQFF. The CDR3, as DNA: TGTGCCAGCGGGGTAGCGGGAAGCTCCTACAATGAGCAGTTCTTC. Complete variable domain (other parts from reference TRBV7-9 and TRBJ2-1): DTGVSQNPRHKITKRGQNVTFRCDPISEHNRLYWYRQTLGQGPEFLTYFQNEAQLEKSRLLSDRFSAERPKGSFSTLEIQRTEQGDSAMYLCASGVAGSSYNEQFFGPGTRLTVL.

This clonotype was detected ten times or more. The chain employs TRBV14 and TRBJ1-1; D uncertain. The germline V and J ends were trimmed by 1 base and 0 bases, with 12 bases remaining between them. This CDR3 is 16 amino acids long. The germline CDR1 and CDR2 sequences are SGHDN and FVKESK. The CDR3 nucleotides read TGTGCCAGCAGCCAAGGACCTGCTGCCATGAACACTGAAGCTTTCTTT. This translates into CASSQGPAAMNTEAFF.

This clonotype has just a few counts. The chain links TRBV6-1 to TRBJ1-6, with TRBD1 as a possible D gene (5 bases). The CDR3 spans 15 residues. The germline gives CDR1 MNHNS, CDR2 SASEGT. V was trimmed by 5 bases and J by 9 bases, leaving 17 bases between them. The CDR3 DNA sequence: TGTGCCAGCAGTCCCGGGGCCTCGGGCAGTTCACCCCTCCACTTT. It yields the protein CASSPGASGSSPLHF.

This clonotype occurred a few times. The chain is built from TRBV30 and TRBJ1-1; D might be TRBD1 (5 bases). Germline CDR1 reads GTSNPN; CDR2 reads SVGIG (reference sequence). The CDR3 extends over 15 amino acids. V gave up 2 bases and J gave up 5 bases, with 18 bases separating them. CDR3 nucleotides: TGTGCCTGGAGTCCCTTCGGGAGGGGAAGGACTGAAGCTTTCTTT. Protein sequence: CAWSPFGRGRTEAFF.

The gene calls are TRBV20-1 and TRBJ1-5, with 7 bases lining up with TRBD1. In germline, CDR1 is DFQATT, CDR2 SNEGSKA (reference sequence). CDR3 length: 14 amino acids. The trim removed 6 bases at V and 0 bases at J, leaving 5 bases unmatched. CDR3 in DNA: TGCAGTGCGCGGGACAGTCATAGCAATCAGCCCCAGCATTTT. Amino acid sequence: CSARDSHSNQPQHF.

This clonotype was detected a few times. J is TRBJ2-1 and V is TRBV7-9; 9 nucleotides match TRBD2. Germline V CDR1 and CDR2: SEHNR, FQNEAQ (reference sequence). V lost 5 bases to trimming and J lost 6 bases; unmatched junction nucleotides: 20. The CDR3 covers 19 residues. CDR3 region: CASSPLAPSGTMTGNEQFF. The CDR3 bases are TGTGCCAGCAGCCCCCTGGCCCCTAGCGGGACCATGACAGGCAATGAGCAGTTCTTC. The full variable domain, completed using reference TRBV7-9 and TRBJ2-1, is DTGVSQNPRHKITKRGQNVTFRCDPISEHNRLYWYRQTLGQGPEFLTYFQNEAQLEKSRLLSDRFSAERPKGSFSTLEIQRTEQGDSAMYLCASSPLAPSGTMTGNEQFFGPGTRLTVL.

This clonotype has at least ten counts. This sequence joins TRBV7-9 and TRBJ2-5; D remains unclear. CDR1 and CDR2 (germline): SEHNR, FQNEAQ (reference sequence). This CDR3 has 14 residues. V was shortened by 1 base and J by 3 bases, with 9 bases between the two germline ends. The CDR3 sequence is CASSLVQSKETQYF. The CDR3, as DNA: TGTGCCAGCAGCTTAGTCCAGTCGAAAGAGACCCAGTACTTC.

J is TRBJ2-5 and V is TRBV5-1; possible D gene TRBD1, 5 bases. Between the trimmed V and J ends, which lost 1 base and 4 bases, there was a span of 11 bases. This CDR3 comprises 14 residues. Germline V lookup: CDR1 SGHRS, CDR2 YFSETQ. The CDR3, as DNA: TGCGCCAGCAGCTTGCAGGGCAAGCTAGAGACCCAGTACTTC. Translated: CASSLQGKLETQYF.

There are a few counts of this clonotype. V is TRBV24-1 and J is TRBJ2-2; 7 bases map to TRBD2. There are 16 residues in the CDR3. The V gene end was trimmed by 6 bases and the J gene end by 5 bases; junction bases not matched to a gene: 11. CDR1 is KGHDR, CDR2 SFDVKD, per germline. The CDR3, as DNA: TGTGCCACCAGTCCAACCGGGGGGAGAAGAACCGGGGAGCTGTTTTTT. Translation: CATSPTGGRRTGELFF.

V and J are TRBV9 and TRBJ2-1; TRBD1 aligns across 9 bases. The CDR3 runs 14 residues. Looked up from germline, CDR1 is SGDLS and CDR2 is YYNGEE. V lost 2 bases, J lost 10 bases, and 7 bases stayed unmatched. CDR3: CASSVRDRVREQFF. The CDR3 DNA is TGTGCCAGCAGCGTCCGGGACAGGGTACGGGAGCAGTTCTTC.

Only a few counts were recorded for this clonotype. The V call is TRBV7-6, the J call TRBJ2-2; 10 positions agree with TRBD1. The CDR3 sequence is 16 residues long. Losses at the gene ends were 2 bases for V and 3 bases for J; bases not matched to a gene: 3. The germline V gene encodes CDR1 SGHVS and CDR2 FNYEAQ. The CDR3 DNA reads TGTGCCAGCAGCTTATCGGGACAGGGGCACACCGGGGAGCTGTTTTTT. As protein: CASSLSGQGHTGELFF.

The rearrangement links TRBV6-6 to TRBJ2-5, with 8 bases identical to TRBD1. The germline V gene encodes CDR1 MNHNY and CDR2 SVGAGI (reference sequence). J was trimmed by 4 bases and V by 2 bases; bases with no gene match: 3. The CDR3 has 14 amino acids. CDR3 residues: CASSYPGQGETQYF. For the CDR3, the DNA is TGTGCCAGCAGTTACCCCGGACAGGGAGAGACCCAGTACTTC.

This clonotype was found a few times. The V and J genes are TRBV6-6 and TRBJ1-1, with unresolved D. This CDR3 contains 16 residues. The V end was cut by 0 bases, the J end by 0 bases, with 11 bases between. Germline V gene sequence: CDR1 MNHNY, CDR2 SVGAGI (reference sequence). CDR3 DNA sequence: TGTGCCAGCAGTTACTCGAGTTACAGCCTGAACACTGAAGCTTTCTTT. This codes for CASSYSSYSLNTEAFF.

V gene TRBV12-3 or TRBV12-4 combines with J gene TRBJ2-7; D perhaps matches TRBD1 (5 bases). This CDR3 spans 16 amino acids. Trimming shortened V by 2 bases and J by 3 bases, and 17 bases separated the two germline ends. Here the CDR3 DNA reads TGTGCCAGCAGTTTAAGGCGGTCAGGGTTCTTCTACGAGCAGTACTTC. It encodes CASSLRRSGFFYEQYF.

This clonotype appeared a few times. This chain connects TRBV6-1 to TRBJ2-7; the match to TRBD2 covers 8 bases. The length of the CDR3 is 14 residues. Germline CDR1 reads MNHNS; CDR2 reads SASEGT. Unmatched junction bases numbered 2, after V lost 1 base and J lost 3 bases. The CDR3 nucleotides are TGTGCCAGCAGTGAAGAGCGGGAGAGCTACGAGCAGTACTTC. Translating it yields CASSEERESYEQYF.

Many counts were recorded for this clonotype. This chain links TRBV11-2 with TRBJ2-7, with TRBD1 matching 11 bases. This CDR3 contains 14 residues. The ends lost 5 bases at V and 6 bases at J; junction bases unmatched: 6. Germline V CDR1 and CDR2: SGHAT, FQNNGV. The CDR3 loop is CASSLRTGGGEQYF. The CDR3 DNA reads TGTGCCAGCAGCCTTCGGACAGGGGGCGGCGAGCAGTACTTC.

This clonotype was counted only a few times. The rearrangement links TRBV3-1 to TRBJ2-7, with 8 bases that match TRBD1. V dropped 10 bases and J dropped 2; count of bases not matched to a gene: 7. The CDR3 runs 13 residues. Germline V gene data show CDR1 as LGHDT and CDR2 as YNNKEL (reference sequence). The CDR3: CATTRQGPYEQYF. The CDR3 region has the DNA TGTGCCACAACGAGACAGGGGCCCTACGAGCAGTACTTC.